Sequencing of this T cell receptor beta chain was carried out in a study of human T cells and chemical hapten exposure (dated by TCRdb to 2020 to 2022). Context from the whole study: For sensitization, 2% DPC in acetone was applied to a 2 cm by 2 cm area of upper inner arm skin. Patients additionally received weekly therapeutic DPC doses to the scalp throughout the approximately 22-week study period. Patch tests used Finn chambers with 0.01% DPC on the upper back, scored after 6 days by International Contact Dermatitis Research Group standards. Most of the patients in the cohort were female, and the cohort covered alopecia areata with under or over 50% scalp involvement, alopecia totalis and alopecia universalis. Libraries were pooled for sequencing, and variation in per-sample TCR yields was attributed mainly to small differences in library volumes within the pool. Peripheral blood TCR repertoire changes were tracked in vivo in alopecia patients during primary and secondary sensitization to the hapten diphenylcyclopropenone (DPC). Patient blood was sampled pre-sensitization (week 0) and at 2, 6 and about 24 weeks after DPC sensitization. Blood for TCR sequencing was provided by twenty-nine alopecia patients at one to four time points (pre-sensitization, 2, 6 and 24 weeks).

The study at large found these results: Because every patient had alopecia, a presumed autoimmune disease, the patients' immune response might differ from that of healthy individuals. A positive correlation was found between the number of PT1 expanded TCRs and patch test score, with significance reached at thresholds 8, 16 and 32 but not 4. After repeated subsampling, the strength of the expansion versus patch-test correlation and the threshold at which it became significant changed. No change with DPC sensitization was found in the number of TCRs above 1 in 1000 frequency, and no evidence of global repertoire structure alterations was found. Expanded TCRs formed significantly more large CDR3 similarity clusters than pre-sensitization or healthy control sets, consistent with antigen-driven responses.

The germline V gene (reference sequence) specifies MNHEY as CDR1 and SMNVEV as CDR2. The CDR3, cysteine through phenylalanine, is 15 amino acids long. Just CDR3 DNA is preserved here, 45 bases in frame from base 1. Trimming takes 3 bases from V and 4 bases from J, and the germline ends sit 13 bases apart. This clonotype was observed a few times. Its recognized antigen is unknown. No qualities accompany the bases; no much larger clone lies one base away. Receptor libraries were prepared by RACE. Sequencing took place on a NextSeq 500. During library preparation, unique molecular identifiers were attached to individual cDNA molecules so that TCRs could be counted quantitatively and reproducibly. For every blood RNA sample, sequencing covered both the TCR alpha and TCR beta chains. From the authors' description of their analysis: The median number of TCRs per sample was 95,638, ranging from roughly 20,000 to 690,600. V, J and CDR3 annotation of the TCR reads was performed with the Decombinator software suite. Every sample was subsampled to the same number of TCRs (28,000) for the PS versus PT1 abundance plots. TCRs were defined as expanded if absent before sensitization and observed at least eight times at the 2-week time point. TCRdb handled the public reads itself, with Q25 trimming in fastp and clone calling in MiXCR, and kept productive beta chains. CDR3 protein sequences are deduplicated, and each keeps its most common genes and DNA. The V and J calls come from TCRdb's annotation, not from the publication. Counted in this sample were roughly 380,000 distinct CDR3 sequences; roughly 4.8% of them appeared once. The ten top clones hold under 3% of the sample.

This specimen's time point label, per the study, means: patch test 1, 2 weeks after DPC sensitization. The label giving this sample's treatment or condition can be read as: therapeutic diphenylcyclopropenone sensitization with weekly scalp DPC. At each patch-test visit, blood was drawn before the patch test was applied. To be eligible, patients had to be aged 18 to 70, diagnosed with alopecia and judged suitable for DPC therapy, while pregnant patients were excluded. Total RNA was extracted from unfractionated whole blood collected in Tempus Blood RNA tubes. The rearrangement joined TRBV27 to TRBJ1-5, and possibly TRBD1, on 6 matching bases. Sequencing was performed on whole blood, taken in connection with sensitization to the hapten diphenylcyclopropenone (DPC). The receptor comes from a woman aged 45-60 years with alopecia areata. Some clones in this sample may be carry-over from other donors' samples. The CDR3 reads CASSFGDRPNQPQHF. Read as DNA, the sequence is TGTGCCAGCAGTTTCGGCGACAGGCCGAATCAGCCCCAGCATTTT.